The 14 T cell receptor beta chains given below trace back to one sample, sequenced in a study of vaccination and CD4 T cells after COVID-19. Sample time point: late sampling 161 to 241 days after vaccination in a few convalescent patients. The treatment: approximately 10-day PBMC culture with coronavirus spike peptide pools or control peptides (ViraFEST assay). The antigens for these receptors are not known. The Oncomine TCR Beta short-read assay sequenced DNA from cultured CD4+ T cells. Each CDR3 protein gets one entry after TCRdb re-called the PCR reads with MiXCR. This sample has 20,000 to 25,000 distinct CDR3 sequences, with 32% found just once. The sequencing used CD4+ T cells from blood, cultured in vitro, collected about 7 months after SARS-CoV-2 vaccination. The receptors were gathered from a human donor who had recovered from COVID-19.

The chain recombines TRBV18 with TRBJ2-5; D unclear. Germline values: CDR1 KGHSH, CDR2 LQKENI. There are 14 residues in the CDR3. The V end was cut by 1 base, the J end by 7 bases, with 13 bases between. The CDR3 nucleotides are TGTGCCAGCTCACCACAGACCCAATTAGGGACCCAGTACTTC. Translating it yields CASSPQTQLGTQYF.

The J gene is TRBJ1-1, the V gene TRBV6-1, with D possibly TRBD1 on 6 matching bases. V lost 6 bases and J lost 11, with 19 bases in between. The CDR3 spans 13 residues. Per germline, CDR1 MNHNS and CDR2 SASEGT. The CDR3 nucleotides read TGTGCCAGCAGGTGGACAGATTTCGGTAGGGCTTTCTTT. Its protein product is CASRWTDFGRAFF.

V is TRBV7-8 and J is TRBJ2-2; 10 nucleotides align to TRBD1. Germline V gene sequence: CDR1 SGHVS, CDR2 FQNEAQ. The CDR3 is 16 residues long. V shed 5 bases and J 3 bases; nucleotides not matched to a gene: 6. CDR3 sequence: CASSQRTGGDTGELFF. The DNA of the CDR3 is TGTGCCAGCAGCCAGAGGACAGGGGGAGACACCGGGGAGCTGTTTTTT.

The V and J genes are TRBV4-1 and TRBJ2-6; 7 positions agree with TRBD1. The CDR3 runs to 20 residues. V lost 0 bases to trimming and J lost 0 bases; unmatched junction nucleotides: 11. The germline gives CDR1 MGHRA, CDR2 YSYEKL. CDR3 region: CASSQDGGDSPISGANVLTF. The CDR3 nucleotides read TGCGCCAGCAGCCAAGATGGTGGGGACAGTCCGATCTCTGGGGCCAACGTCCTGACTTTC.

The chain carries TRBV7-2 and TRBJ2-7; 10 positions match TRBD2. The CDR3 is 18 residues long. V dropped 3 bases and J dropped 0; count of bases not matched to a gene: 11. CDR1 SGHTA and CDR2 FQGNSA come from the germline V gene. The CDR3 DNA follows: TGTGCCAGCAGCTTCGGACCTGGACTAGCGGACAGCTCCTACGAGCAGTACTTC. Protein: CASSFGPGLADSSYEQYF.

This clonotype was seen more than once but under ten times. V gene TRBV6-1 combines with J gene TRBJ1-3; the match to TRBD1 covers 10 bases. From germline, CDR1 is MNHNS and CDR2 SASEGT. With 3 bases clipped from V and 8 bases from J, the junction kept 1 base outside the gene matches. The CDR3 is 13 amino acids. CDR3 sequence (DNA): TGTGCCAGCAGTGATGGACAGGGGGACACCATATATTTT. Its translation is CASSDGQGDTIYF.

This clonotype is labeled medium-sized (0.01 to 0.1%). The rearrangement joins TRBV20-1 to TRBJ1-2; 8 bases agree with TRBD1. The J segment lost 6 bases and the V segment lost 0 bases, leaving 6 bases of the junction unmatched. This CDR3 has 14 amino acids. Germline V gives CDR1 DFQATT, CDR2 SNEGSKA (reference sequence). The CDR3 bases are TGCAGTGCTAGAGATGGCAGGGGGCTCGATGGCTACACCTTC. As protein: CSARDGRGLDGYTF.

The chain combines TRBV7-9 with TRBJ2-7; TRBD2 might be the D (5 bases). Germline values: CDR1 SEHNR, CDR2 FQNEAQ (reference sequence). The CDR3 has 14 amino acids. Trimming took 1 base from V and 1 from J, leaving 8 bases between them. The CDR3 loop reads CASSLVGRSYEQYF. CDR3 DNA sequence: TGTGCCAGCAGCTTAGTTGGGAGATCCTACGAGCAGTACTTC. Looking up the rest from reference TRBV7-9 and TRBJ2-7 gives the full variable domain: DTGVSQNPRHKITKRGQNVTFRCDPISEHNRLYWYRQTLGQGPEFLTYFQNEAQLEKSRLLSDRFSAERPKGSFSTLEIQRTEQGDSAMYLCASSLVGRSYEQYFGPGTRLTVT.

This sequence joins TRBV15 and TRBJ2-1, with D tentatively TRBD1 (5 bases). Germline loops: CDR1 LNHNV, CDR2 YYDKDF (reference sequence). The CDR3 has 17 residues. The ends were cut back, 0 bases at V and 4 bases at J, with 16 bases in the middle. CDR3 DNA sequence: TGTGCCACCAGCAGAGAACTGCCAGGGTTTCGTTACAATGAGCAGTTCTTC. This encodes CATSRELPGFRYNEQFF.

The CDR3 is CASSDSDRYEQYF. The CDR3 nucleotides read TGTGCCAGCAGTGATAGCGACAGGTACGAGCAGTACTTC. The genes are TRBV25-1 and TRBJ2-7, with D possibly being TRBD1 (6 bases). This CDR3 has 13 amino acids. Germline assignment: CDR1 MGHDK and CDR2 SYGVNS. Deletions cut 3 bases from V and 4 bases from J, with 10 bases between.

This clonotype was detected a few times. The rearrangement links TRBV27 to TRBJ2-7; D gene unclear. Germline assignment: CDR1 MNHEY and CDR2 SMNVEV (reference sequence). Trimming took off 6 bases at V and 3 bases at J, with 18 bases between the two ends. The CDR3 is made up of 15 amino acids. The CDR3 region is CASSPAIWALYEQYF. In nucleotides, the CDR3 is TGTGCCAGCAGCCCAGCGATCTGGGCTCTCTACGAGCAGTACTTC.

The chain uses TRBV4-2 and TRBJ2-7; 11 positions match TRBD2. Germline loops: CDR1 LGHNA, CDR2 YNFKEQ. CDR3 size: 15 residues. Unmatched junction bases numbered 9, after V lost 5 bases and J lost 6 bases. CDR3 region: CASSARLAGPFEQYF. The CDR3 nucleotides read TGTGCCAGCAGCGCCCGACTAGCGGGACCTTTCGAGCAGTACTTC.

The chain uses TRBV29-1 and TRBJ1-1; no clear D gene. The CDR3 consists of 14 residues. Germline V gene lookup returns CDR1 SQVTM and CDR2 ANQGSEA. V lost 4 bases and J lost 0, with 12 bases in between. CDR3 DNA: TGCAGCGTTGCCGGAAAGAGCATGAACACTGAAGCTTTCTTT. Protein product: CSVAGKSMNTEAFF.

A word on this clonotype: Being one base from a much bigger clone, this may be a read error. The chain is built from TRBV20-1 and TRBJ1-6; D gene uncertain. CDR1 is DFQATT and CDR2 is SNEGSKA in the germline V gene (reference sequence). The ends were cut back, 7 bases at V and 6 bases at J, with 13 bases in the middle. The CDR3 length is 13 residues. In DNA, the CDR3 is TGCAGTGTTAGGGAACTGACTAATTCACCCCTCCACTTT. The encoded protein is CSVRELTNSPLHF.